This T cell receptor (beta chain) stems from a study of human T cells and chemical hapten exposure. General study findings and limits: Compared with pre-sensitization or healthy control sets, expanded TCRs clustered more.

Attachment of unique molecular identifiers to individual cDNA molecules was performed in the library. TCRdb processed the RACE reads anew with MiXCR; each CDR3 protein has one entry. Of about 62,000 distinct CDR3 sequences in the sample, approximately 7% were seen once. CDR1 and CDR2 (germline): MNHEY, SVGAGI. There are 17 residues in the CDR3. Trimming cost V 5 bases and J 9 bases, with 23 bases left between them. The time point: pre-sensitization, week 0. Treatment described: therapeutic diphenylcyclopropenone sensitization with weekly scalp DPC. Concerning this clonotype: Its antigen is not identified. A read error may explain this, as a much larger clone is one base away.

This sequence originates from a woman younger than 45 with alopecia areata. Some clones in this sample may be carry-over from other donors' samples. The material was whole blood, obtained in connection with sensitization to the hapten diphenylcyclopropenone (DPC). The rearrangement uses TRBV6-5 and TRBJ1-6; D gene unclear. The CDR3 DNA reads as TGTGCCAGCAGTCTAGACCTCTCCCCATCTTTTAGTTCACCCCTCCACTTT. This encodes CASSLDLSPSFSSPLHF.